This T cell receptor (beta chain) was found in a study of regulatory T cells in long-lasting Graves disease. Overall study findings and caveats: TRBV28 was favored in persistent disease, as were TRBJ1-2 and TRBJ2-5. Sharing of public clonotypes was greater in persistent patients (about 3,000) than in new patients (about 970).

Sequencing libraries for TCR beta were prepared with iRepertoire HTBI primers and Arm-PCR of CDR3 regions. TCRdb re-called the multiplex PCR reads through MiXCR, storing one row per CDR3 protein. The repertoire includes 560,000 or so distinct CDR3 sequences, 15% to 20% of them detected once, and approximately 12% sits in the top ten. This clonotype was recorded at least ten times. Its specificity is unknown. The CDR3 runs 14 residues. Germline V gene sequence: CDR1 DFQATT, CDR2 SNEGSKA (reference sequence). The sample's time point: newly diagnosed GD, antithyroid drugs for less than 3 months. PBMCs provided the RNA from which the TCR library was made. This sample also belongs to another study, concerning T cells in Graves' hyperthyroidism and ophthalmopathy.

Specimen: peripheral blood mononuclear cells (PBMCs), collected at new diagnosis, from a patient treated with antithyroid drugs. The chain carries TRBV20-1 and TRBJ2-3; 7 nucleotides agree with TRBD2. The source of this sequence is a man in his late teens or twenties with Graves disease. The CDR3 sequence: CSPGQGGFTDTQYF. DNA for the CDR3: TGCAGCCCCGGGCAGGGAGGGTTCACAGATACGCAGTATTTT.